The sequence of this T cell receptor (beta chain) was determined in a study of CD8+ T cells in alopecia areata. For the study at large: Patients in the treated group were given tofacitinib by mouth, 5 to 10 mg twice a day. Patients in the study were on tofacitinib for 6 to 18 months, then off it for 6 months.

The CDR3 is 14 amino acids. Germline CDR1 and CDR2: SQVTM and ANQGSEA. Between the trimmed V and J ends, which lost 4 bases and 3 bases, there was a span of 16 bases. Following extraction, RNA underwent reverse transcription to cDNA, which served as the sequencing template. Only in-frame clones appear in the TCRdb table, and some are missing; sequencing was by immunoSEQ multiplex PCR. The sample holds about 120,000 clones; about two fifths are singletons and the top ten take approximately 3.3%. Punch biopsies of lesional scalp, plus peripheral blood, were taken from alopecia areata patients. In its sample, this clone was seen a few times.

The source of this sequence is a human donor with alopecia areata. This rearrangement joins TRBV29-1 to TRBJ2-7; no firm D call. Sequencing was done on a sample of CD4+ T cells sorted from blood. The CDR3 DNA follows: TGCAGCGTTGGGGCGGTTGAGAGGAGCTACGAGCAGTACTTC. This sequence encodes CSVGAVERSYEQYF.